The 9 T cell receptor beta chains given below trace back to one sample, sequenced in a study of regulatory T cells in long-lasting Graves disease. Time point denoted: newly diagnosed GD, antithyroid drugs for less than 3 months. RNA extracted from PBMCs served as the sequencing template. CDR3 regions were amplified by Arm-PCR using iRepertoire HTBI primers to build TCR beta libraries. TCRdb itself ran the multiplex PCR reads through MiXCR, one entry per CDR3 protein. The table records some 200,000 distinct CDR3 sequences, roughly a fifth of them present only once. This sample was also put to use in a study of T cells in Graves' hyperthyroidism and ophthalmopathy.

Sequences were derived from peripheral blood mononuclear cells (PBMCs), sampled at new diagnosis, from a patient treated with antithyroid drugs. The origin of the receptors is a woman aged 30 to 39 with Graves disease.

There are many counts of this clonotype. This rearrangement joins TRBV9 to TRBJ1-2; tentatively, D is TRBD1 (5 bases). Germline V gene sequence: CDR1 SGDLS, CDR2 YYNGEE. The V gene lost 3 bases and the J gene lost 0 bases, with 9 bases spanning the gap. This CDR3 region has 14 residues. This CDR3 reads CASSARQTNYGYTF. DNA for the CDR3: TGTGCCAGCAGCGCCCGACAGACTAACTATGGCTACACCTTC.

The sample holds many counts of this clonotype. The chain uses TRBV7-9 and TRBJ1-6, with a weak D call TRBD1 (5 bases). Deletions cut 5 bases from V and 3 bases from J, with 14 bases between. Per germline, CDR1 SEHNR and CDR2 FQNEAQ (reference sequence). The CDR3 is 16 amino acids. Written as DNA, the CDR3 is TGTGCCAGCAGCACCTGGGGGAAGGACTATAATTCACCCCTCCACTTT. As protein: CASSTWGKDYNSPLHF.

In its sample, this clonotype was seen many times. This chain links TRBV20-1 with TRBJ2-1; 7 bases match TRBD2. The CDR3 totals 16 residues. Germline CDR1 DFQATT, CDR2 SNEGSKA (reference sequence). V was clipped by 6 bases and J by 0 bases; unmatched bases: 11. CDR3 sequence reads: CSAHPRGGSSYNEQFF. As DNA, the CDR3 is TGCAGTGCCCATCCCCGTGGCGGGAGCTCCTACAATGAGCAGTTCTTC.

This clonotype showed up many times. The CDR3 ends on some other residue instead of the conserved phenylalanine or tryptophan, so this is likely a read error. The limits of the CDR3 on the DNA are not certain, so only TCRdb's listed CDR3 is given. The V gene is TRBV2, the J gene TRBJ2-5; the table gives TRBD2 as D, unverified against the DNA. 9 amino acids form the CDR3, both terminal residues included. Per the germline V gene, CDR1 is SNHLY and CDR2 is FYNNEI. CDR3 protein: CASSEDWVI.

Details on this clonotype: A read error is possible here, since a much larger clone lies one base away. The J gene is TRBJ2-1, the V gene TRBV2; a weak D match, TRBD2 (5 bases). The germline gives CDR1 SNHLY, CDR2 FYNNEI. CDR3 size: 13 residues. CDR3 amino acids: CASSRGEGIEQLF. CDR3 sequence (DNA): TGTGCCAGCAGTCGAGGCGAGGGTATTGAGCAGCTCTTC.

In this sample, this clonotype turned up many times. V is TRBV6-1 and J is TRBJ2-7, with 10 bases identical to TRBD2. Germline V CDR1 and CDR2: MNHNS, SASEGT. V lost 5 bases and J lost 2; bases outside the gene matches: 3. This CDR3 has 14 residues. CDR3 amino acids: CASSRLAGTYEQYF. DNA for the CDR3: TGTGCCAGCAGTAGACTAGCGGGCACCTACGAGCAGTACTTC.

V gene TRBV7-9 combines with J gene TRBJ1-1; the D is unclear. CDR3 size: 13 residues. In germline, CDR1 is SEHNR, CDR2 FQNEAQ (reference sequence). Trimming took 2 bases from V and 5 from J, leaving 9 bases between them. The CDR3: CASSLFSETEAFF. The CDR3 DNA sequence: TGTGCCAGCAGCTTATTCTCCGAGACTGAAGCTTTCTTT.

This clonotype has at least ten counts. This rearrangement joins TRBV19 to TRBJ2-1; 12 positions match TRBD2. The ends lost 5 bases at V and 9 bases at J; junction bases unmatched: 11. There are 16 residues in the CDR3. In germline, CDR1 is LNHDA, CDR2 SQIVND (reference sequence). The chain's CDR3 is CASSPALAGGPGEQFF. The CDR3 coding sequence is TGTGCCAGTAGTCCCGCCCTAGCGGGAGGGCCTGGTGAGCAGTTCTTC.

The sample holds many counts of this clonotype. This rearrangement joins TRBV12-3 or TRBV12-4 to TRBJ1-2, with D tentatively TRBD1 (6 bases). Trimming pared 5 bases from V and 2 bases from J, leaving 12 bases between. CDR3 length equals 14 residues. CDR3 region: CASSQNTGNYGYTF. Written as DNA, the CDR3 is TGTGCCAGCAGTCAAAACACAGGGAACTATGGCTACACCTTC.